One and the same sample provided the 19 T cell receptor beta chains below, sequenced in a study of identical twins. TCRdb independently ran MiXCR on the 5' RACE reads; one entry per CDR3 protein. The sample records approximately 490,000 distinct CDR3 sequences, 20% to 25% being singletons. This sample was also put to use in a study of yellow fever vaccine responses in identical twins.

The sequencing sample was made of CD4+ T cells sorted from blood. The source is a young woman in good health.

The chain has TRBV5-6 and TRBJ2-5, with D possibly being TRBD1 or TRBD2 (5 bases each). V was cut by 4 bases and J by 1 base, with 14 bases left in between. Germline CDR1 and CDR2: SGHDT and YYEEEE. The CDR3 is 15 amino acids. The CDR3 DNA reads as TGTGCCAGCAGCCTAGGGACGGCGGTCCAAGAGACCCAGTACTTC. Translating gives CASSLGTAVQETQYF.

The chain couples TRBV27 to TRBJ2-6; TRBD2 might be the D (5 bases). This CDR3 comprises 14 residues. V lost 7 bases and J 0 bases, leaving 7 bases between the germline ends. CDR1 is MNHEY and CDR2 is SMNVEV in the germline V gene (reference sequence). CDR3 coding DNA: TGTGCCAGCAAAGGGAGCTCTGGGGCCAACGTCCTGACTTTC. Translating gives CASKGSSGANVLTF.

This clonotype appeared once. The chain carries TRBV4-1 and TRBJ2-1; D call uncertain. CDR3 length: 16 residues. The V end was cut by 3 bases, the J end by 7 bases, with 19 bases between. Germline V gene data show CDR1 as MGHRA and CDR2 as YSYEKL. The CDR3, as DNA: TGCGCCAGCAGCCAGGCCCCGGGTACTATCCCGAATGAGCAGTTCTTC. Translated: CASSQAPGTIPNEQFF.

This chain connects TRBV27 to TRBJ2-1, with 7 bases that match TRBD1. V shed 3 bases and J 4 bases; nucleotides not matched to a gene: 12. Per the germline V gene, CDR1 is MNHEY and CDR2 is SMNVEV (reference sequence). The CDR3 loop spans 17 amino acids. In DNA form, the CDR3 reads TGTGCCAGCAGTTTCACCCGGACAGGCCCCTTATACAATGAGCAGTTCTTC. Translated: CASSFTRTGPLYNEQFF.

This chain connects TRBV4-2 to TRBJ2-3; 15 bases are a match to TRBD2. The germline gives CDR1 LGHNA, CDR2 YNFKEQ. Trimming cost V 8 bases and J 0 bases; bases outside gene matches: 27. The CDR3 loop spans 24 amino acids. CDR3 nucleotide sequence: TGTGCCAGCGGACGAAGATCCGGGACTAGCGGGGGGCGCCGCCAAATTTCTAGCACAGATACGCAGTATTTT. It encodes CASGRRSGTSGGRRQISSTDTQYF.

This clonotype was found a few times. The genes are TRBV20-1 and TRBJ2-2, with D tentatively TRBD1 or TRBD2 (6 bases each). The ends were cut back, 3 bases at V and 4 bases at J, with 12 bases in the middle. The CDR3 is 14 residues long. CDR1 is DFQATT and CDR2 is SNEGSKA in the germline V gene (reference sequence). The CDR3 spells CSASGGPGTGELFF. The CDR3 coding sequence is TGCAGTGCTAGTGGGGGGCCGGGCACCGGGGAGCTGTTTTTT.

The gene calls are TRBV27 and TRBJ2-3; D is ambiguous. Germline CDR1 reads MNHEY; CDR2 reads SMNVEV (reference sequence). CDR3 length: 14 residues. With 6 bases removed from V and 0 bases from J, the gap between germline ends came to 10 bases. CDR3: CASRPQGSTDTQYF. DNA of the CDR3: TGTGCCAGCAGACCGCAAGGTAGCACAGATACGCAGTATTTT.

The chain is built from TRBV2 and TRBJ2-7; D tentatively reads TRBD1 or TRBD2 (5 bases each). This CDR3 has 11 amino acids. With 1 base removed from V and 11 bases from J, the gap between germline ends came to 9 bases. Germline CDR1 SNHLY, CDR2 FYNNEI. This CDR3 reads CASSEEGTEYF. The CDR3 DNA reads TGTGCCAGCAGTGAAGAGGGGACGGAGTACTTC.

This clonotype appeared many times. The V and J genes are TRBV5-1 and TRBJ2-1; 12 bases are shared with TRBD2. Germline assignment: CDR1 SGHRS and CDR2 YFSETQ. V lost 9 bases, J lost 4 bases, and 11 bases stayed unmatched. CDR3 length: 16 amino acids. In DNA form, the CDR3 reads TGCGCCACCCGACTAGCGGGAGCTCCCCAATACAATGAGCAGTTCTTC. Its translation: CATRLAGAPQYNEQFF.

This clonotype was detected a few times. The chain couples TRBV6-1 to TRBJ2-1; D possibly corresponds to TRBD1 (5 bases). The CDR3 loop spans 13 amino acids. V was trimmed by 0 bases and J by 6 bases, leaving 6 bases between them. The germline CDR1 and CDR2 sequences are MNHNS and SASEGT. This CDR3 reads CASSEAGLNEQFF. The DNA for the CDR3 is TGTGCCAGCAGTGAAGCGGGGCTCAATGAGCAGTTCTTC.

This clonotype was seen many times. The rearrangement links TRBV7-9 to TRBJ1-2; no definite D call. This CDR3 comprises 14 residues. The V end was cut by 3 bases, the J end by 0 bases, with 8 bases between. The V gene's germline CDR1 is SEHNR and CDR2 FQNEAQ (reference sequence). The CDR3 protein is CASSLTGANYGYTF. CDR3 in DNA: TGTGCCAGCAGCTTGACGGGAGCTAACTATGGCTACACCTTC.

This clonotype occurred many times. The V call is TRBV7-6, the J call TRBJ1-3; D gene ambiguous. With 1 base removed from V and 0 bases from J, the gap between germline ends came to 4 bases. CDR3 length: 14 amino acids. Germline lookup yields CDR1 SGHVS and CDR2 FNYEAQ. The CDR3: CASSLGPSGNTIYF. CDR3 sequence (DNA): TGTGCCAGCAGCTTAGGACCCTCTGGAAACACCATATATTTT. Using reference TRBV7-6 and TRBJ1-3 for the parts outside the CDR3, the full variable domain is GAGVSQSPRYKVTKRGQDVALRCDPISGHVSLYWYRQALGQGPEFLTYFNYEAQQDKSGLPNDRFSAERPEGSISTLTIQRTEQRDSAMYRCASSLGPSGNTIYFGEGSWLTVV.

This clonotype was seen a few times. The rearrangement links TRBV4-1 to TRBJ1-4, with D possibly matching TRBD1 (5 bases). Trimming left V 4 bases short and J 3 bases short, with 12 bases between. The CDR3 has 15 amino acids. The germline V gene has CDR1 MGHRA and CDR2 YSYEKL. The CDR3 DNA reads as TGCGCCAGCAGCCTCCAGGGTCTGGCTAATGAAAAACTGTTTTTT. Translation gives CASSLQGLANEKLFF.

This sequence joins TRBV7-6 and TRBJ2-3; TRBD2 aligns across 10 bases. Trimming removed 0 bases from V and 4 bases from J; junction bases left unmatched: 7. CDR1 is SGHVS and CDR2 is FNYEAQ in the germline V gene. The CDR3 covers 17 residues. Here the CDR3 reads CASSLASGGGLPDTQYF. For the CDR3, the DNA is TGTGCCAGCAGCTTAGCCAGCGGGGGGGGCCTCCCAGATACGCAGTATTTT.

The V gene is TRBV29-1, the J gene TRBJ2-2; tentatively, D is TRBD1 or TRBD2 (5 bases each). The CDR3 covers 13 residues. V was pared by 8 bases and J by 1 base, with 11 bases between. Germline V gene sequence: CDR1 SQVTM, CDR2 ANQGSEA. The CDR3 here is CSSLGVNTGELFF. The CDR3 bases are TGCAGCTCCCTGGGGGTGAACACCGGGGAGCTGTTTTTT.

This clonotype was seen only a few times. The V gene is TRBV6-5, the J gene TRBJ2-3, with D possibly TRBD2 on 6 matching bases. The germline CDR1 and CDR2 sequences are MNHEY and SVGAGI. The CDR3 sequence is 15 residues long. V shed 2 bases and J shed 2 bases, with 11 bases lying between them. This chain's CDR3 is CASSYSRGNTDTQYF. The CDR3 coding sequence is TGTGCCAGCAGTTACAGTCGGGGGAACACAGATACGCAGTATTTT.

The rearrangement links TRBV5-6 to TRBJ1-1; perhaps TRBD1 as D (5 bases). From germline, CDR1 is SGHDT and CDR2 YYEEEE. The germline V and J ends were trimmed by 2 bases and 5 bases, with 22 bases remaining between them. This CDR3 contains 17 residues. CDR3 in DNA: TGTGCCAGCAGCTTAATTCGTCTGAGGGGCCTTGGGACTGAAGCTTTCTTT. Translating gives CASSLIRLRGLGTEAFF.

This clonotype was counted a few times. V and J are TRBV12-3 or TRBV12-4 and TRBJ2-3, with D possibly matching TRBD2 (6 bases). The CDR3 is 15 amino acids. V was shortened by 6 bases and J by 0 bases, with 13 bases between the two germline ends. This CDR3 reads CASRSYGGSTDTQYF. The CDR3 bases are TGTGCCAGCAGGTCATATGGGGGGAGCACAGATACGCAGTATTTT.

This clonotype was detected a few times. The chain recombines TRBV27 with TRBJ2-2; D is possibly TRBD2 (5 bases). CDR1 is MNHEY, CDR2 SMNVEV, per germline (reference sequence). CDR3 size: 14 residues. Trimming took 2 bases from V and 5 from J, leaving 9 bases between them. CDR3 nucleotides: TGTGCCAGCAGTTTAAGAGGGAGAACCGGGGAGCTGTTTTTT. It specifies CASSLRGRTGELFF.